Listed here is a single T cell receptor (beta chain). Its antigen is not identified. Germline V gives CDR1 SNHLY, CDR2 FYNNEI. CDR3 length: 14 amino acids. The V gene end was trimmed by 6 bases and the J gene end by 7 bases; junction bases not matched to a gene: 10. Using immunoSEQ multiplex PCR, the repertoire was profiled, and TCRdb retains in-frame clones only, with some absent. The sample lists 30,000 to 45,000 clones; around 80% were seen once. The data are from a study of T cells after posttransplantation cyclophosphamide. Overall study results and limits: Recipient CMV seropositivity and CMV reactivation strongly tracked TRB clonality. Later post-transplant blood repertoires were often dominated by donor CD8+ memory clones.

Treatment was busulfan-fludarabine conditioning, a marrow graft, and cyclophosphamide on days +3 and +4. The specimen was CD4+ T cells sorted from blood, collected 1903 days after a stem cell transplant with posttransplant cyclophosphamide. The genes are TRBV2 and TRBJ1-1; 8 bases are shared with TRBD1. The sequence came from a female patient in her forties who received an allogeneic stem cell transplant from a related donor, was CMV-positive, and had no GVHD. A share of the T cells may be of graft donor origin. The CDR3 region is CASRRTGGFSEAFF. CDR3 bases: TGTGCCAGCAGGCGCACAGGGGGTTTTAGTGAAGCTTTCTTT.